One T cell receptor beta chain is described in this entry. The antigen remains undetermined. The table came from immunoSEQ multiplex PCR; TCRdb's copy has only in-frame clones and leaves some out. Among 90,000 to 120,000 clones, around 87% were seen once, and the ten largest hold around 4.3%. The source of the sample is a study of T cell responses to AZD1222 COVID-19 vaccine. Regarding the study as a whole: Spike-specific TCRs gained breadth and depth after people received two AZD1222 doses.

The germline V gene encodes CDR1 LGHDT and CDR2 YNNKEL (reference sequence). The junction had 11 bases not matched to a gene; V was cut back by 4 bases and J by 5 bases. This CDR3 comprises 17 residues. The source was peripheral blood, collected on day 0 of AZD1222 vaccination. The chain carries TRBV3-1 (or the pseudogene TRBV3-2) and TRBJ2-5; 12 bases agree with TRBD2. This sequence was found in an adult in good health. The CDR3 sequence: CASSLLAGGPTVETQYF. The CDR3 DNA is TGTGCCAGCAGCCTTCTAGCGGGGGGGCCGACGGTTGAGACCCAGTACTTC.